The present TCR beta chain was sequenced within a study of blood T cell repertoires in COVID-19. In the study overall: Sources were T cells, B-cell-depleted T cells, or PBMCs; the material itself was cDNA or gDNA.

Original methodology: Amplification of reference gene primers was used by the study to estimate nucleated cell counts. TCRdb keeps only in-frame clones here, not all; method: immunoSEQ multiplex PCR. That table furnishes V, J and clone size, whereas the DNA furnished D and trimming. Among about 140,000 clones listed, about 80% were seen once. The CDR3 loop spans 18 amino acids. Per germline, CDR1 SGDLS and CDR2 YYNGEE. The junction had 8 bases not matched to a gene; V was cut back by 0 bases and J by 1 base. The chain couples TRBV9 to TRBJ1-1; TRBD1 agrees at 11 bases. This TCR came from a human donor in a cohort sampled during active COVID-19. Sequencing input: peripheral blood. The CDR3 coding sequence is TGTGCCAGCAGCGTAGCTATTGGGACAGGGGGGAAGAACACTGAAGCTTTCTTT. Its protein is CASSVAIGTGGKNTEAFF.